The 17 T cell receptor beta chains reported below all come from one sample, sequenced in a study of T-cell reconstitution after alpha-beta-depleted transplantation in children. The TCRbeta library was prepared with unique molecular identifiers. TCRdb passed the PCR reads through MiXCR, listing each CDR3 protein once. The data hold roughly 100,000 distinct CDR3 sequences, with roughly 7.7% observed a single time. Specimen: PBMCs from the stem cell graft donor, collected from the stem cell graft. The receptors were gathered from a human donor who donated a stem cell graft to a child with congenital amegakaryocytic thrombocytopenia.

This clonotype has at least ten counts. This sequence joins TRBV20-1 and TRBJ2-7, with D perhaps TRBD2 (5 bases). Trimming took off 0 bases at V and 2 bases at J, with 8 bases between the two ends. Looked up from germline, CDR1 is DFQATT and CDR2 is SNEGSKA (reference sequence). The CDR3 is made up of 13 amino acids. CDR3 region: CSARDSATYEQYF. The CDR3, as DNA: TGCAGTGCTAGAGATAGCGCGACCTACGAGCAGTACTTC.

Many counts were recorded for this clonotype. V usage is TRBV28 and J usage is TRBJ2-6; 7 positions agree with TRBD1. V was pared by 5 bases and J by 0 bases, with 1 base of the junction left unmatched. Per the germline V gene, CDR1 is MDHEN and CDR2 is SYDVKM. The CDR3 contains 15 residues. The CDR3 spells CASSRDSSGANVLTF. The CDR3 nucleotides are TGTGCCAGCAGTCGGGACAGCTCTGGGGCCAACGTCCTGACTTTC.

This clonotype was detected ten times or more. This CDR3 reads CSAPWDLGGGYTF. CDR3 sequence (DNA): TGCAGCGCCCCCTGGGACCTCGGGGGAGGCTACACCTTC. The chain uses TRBV29-1 and TRBJ1-2; possibly TRBD1 for D (5 bases). Germline lookup yields CDR1 SQVTM and CDR2 ANQGSEA. The length of the CDR3 is 13 residues. Trimming cost V 7 bases and J 8 bases, with 20 bases left between them.

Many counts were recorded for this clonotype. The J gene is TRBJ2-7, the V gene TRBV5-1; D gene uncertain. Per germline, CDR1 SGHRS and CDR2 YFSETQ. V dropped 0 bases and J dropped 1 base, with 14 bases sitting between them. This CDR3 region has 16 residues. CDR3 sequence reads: CASSLEGFFRSYEQYF. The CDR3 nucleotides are TGCGCCAGCAGCTTGGAGGGCTTCTTCCGTTCCTACGAGCAGTACTTC.

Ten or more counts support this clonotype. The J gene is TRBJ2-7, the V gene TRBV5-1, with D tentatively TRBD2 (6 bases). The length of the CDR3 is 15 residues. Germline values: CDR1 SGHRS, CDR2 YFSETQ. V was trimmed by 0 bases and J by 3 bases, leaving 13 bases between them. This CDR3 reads CASSLGVAVIYEQYF. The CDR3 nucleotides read TGCGCCAGCAGCTTGGGAGTAGCGGTCATCTACGAGCAGTACTTC.

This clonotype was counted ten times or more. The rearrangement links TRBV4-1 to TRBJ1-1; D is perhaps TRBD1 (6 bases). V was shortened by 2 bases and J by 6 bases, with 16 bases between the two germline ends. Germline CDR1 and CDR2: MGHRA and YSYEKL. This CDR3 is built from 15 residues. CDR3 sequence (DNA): TGCGCCAGCAGCCAACCCGGGGGCGCTTCCCCTGAAGCTTTCTTT. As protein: CASSQPGGASPEAFF.

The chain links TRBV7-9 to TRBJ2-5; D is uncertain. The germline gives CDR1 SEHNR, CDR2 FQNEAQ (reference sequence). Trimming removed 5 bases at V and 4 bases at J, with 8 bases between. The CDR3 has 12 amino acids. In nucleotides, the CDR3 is TGTGCCAGCAGCCCTAAAATAGAGACCCAGTACTTC. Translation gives CASSPKIETQYF.

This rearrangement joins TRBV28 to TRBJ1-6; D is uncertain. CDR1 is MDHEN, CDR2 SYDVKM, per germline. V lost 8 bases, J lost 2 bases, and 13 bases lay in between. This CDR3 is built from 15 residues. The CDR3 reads CASEWSYAYNSPLHF. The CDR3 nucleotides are TGTGCCAGCGAATGGAGCTACGCCTATAATTCACCCCTCCACTTT.

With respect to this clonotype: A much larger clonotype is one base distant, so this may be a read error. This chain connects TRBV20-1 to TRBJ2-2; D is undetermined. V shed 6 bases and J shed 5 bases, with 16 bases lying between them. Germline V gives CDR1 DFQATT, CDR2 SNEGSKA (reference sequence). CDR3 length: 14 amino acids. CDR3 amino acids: CSAAPVWRTGELFF. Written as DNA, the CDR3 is TGCAGTGCGGCCCCTGTTTGGCGAACCGGGGAGCTGTTTTTT.

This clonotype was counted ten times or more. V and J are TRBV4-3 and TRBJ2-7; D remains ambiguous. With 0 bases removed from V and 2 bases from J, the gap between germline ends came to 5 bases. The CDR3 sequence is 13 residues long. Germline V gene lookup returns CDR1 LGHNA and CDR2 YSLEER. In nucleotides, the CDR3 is TGCGCCAGCAGCCAAGAACGAGCCTACGAGCAGTACTTC. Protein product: CASSQERAYEQYF.

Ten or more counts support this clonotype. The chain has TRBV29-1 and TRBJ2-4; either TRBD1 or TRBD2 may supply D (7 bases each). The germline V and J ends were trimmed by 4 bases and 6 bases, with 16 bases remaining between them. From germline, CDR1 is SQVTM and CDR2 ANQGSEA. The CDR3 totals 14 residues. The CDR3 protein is CSVGSRGGGNIQYF. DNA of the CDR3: TGCAGCGTTGGGTCCAGGGGGGGAGGAAACATTCAGTACTTC.

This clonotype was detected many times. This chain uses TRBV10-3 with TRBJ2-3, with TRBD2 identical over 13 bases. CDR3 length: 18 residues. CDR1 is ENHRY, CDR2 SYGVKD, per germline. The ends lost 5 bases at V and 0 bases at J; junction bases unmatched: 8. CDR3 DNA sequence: TGTGCCATCAGTAGGACTAGCGGGGGAGAAATTAGCACAGATACGCAGTATTTT. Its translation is CAISRTSGGEISTDTQYF.

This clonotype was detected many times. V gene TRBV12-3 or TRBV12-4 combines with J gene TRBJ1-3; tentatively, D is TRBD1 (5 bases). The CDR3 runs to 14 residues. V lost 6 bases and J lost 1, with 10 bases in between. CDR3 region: CASSRDGSGNTIYF. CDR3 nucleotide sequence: TGTGCCAGCAGCAGGGACGGATCTGGAAACACCATATATTTT.

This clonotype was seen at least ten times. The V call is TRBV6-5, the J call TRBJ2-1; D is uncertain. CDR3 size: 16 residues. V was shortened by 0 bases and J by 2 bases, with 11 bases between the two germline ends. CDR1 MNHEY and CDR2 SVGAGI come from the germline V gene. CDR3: CASSYSTAMPYNEQFF. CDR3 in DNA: TGTGCCAGCAGTTACTCTACTGCAATGCCCTACAATGAGCAGTTCTTC.

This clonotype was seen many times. The CDR3 loop reads CASSPPGSNYGYTF. CDR3 bases: TGTGCCAGCAGTCCCCCCGGGAGTAACTATGGCTACACCTTC. V is TRBV6-1 and J is TRBJ1-2; no firm D call. The CDR3 totals 14 residues. CDR1 MNHNS and CDR2 SASEGT come from the germline V gene. Trimming removed 5 bases at V and 1 base at J, with 11 bases between.

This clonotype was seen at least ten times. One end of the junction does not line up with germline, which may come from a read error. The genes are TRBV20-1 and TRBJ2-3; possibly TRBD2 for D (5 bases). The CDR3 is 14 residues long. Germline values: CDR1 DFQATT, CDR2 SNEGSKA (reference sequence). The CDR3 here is CSSSSGMNTDTQYF. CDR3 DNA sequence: TGCAGTTCTAGCTCGGGGATGAACACAGATACGCAGTATTTT.

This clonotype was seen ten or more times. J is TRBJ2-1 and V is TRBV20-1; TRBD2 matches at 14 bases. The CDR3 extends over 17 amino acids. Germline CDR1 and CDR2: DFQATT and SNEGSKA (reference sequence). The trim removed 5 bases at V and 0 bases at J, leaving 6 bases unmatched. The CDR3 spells CSADLTSGGGSYNEQFF. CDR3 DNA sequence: TGCAGTGCTGATCTGACTAGCGGGGGGGGCTCCTACAATGAGCAGTTCTTC.